Here is one T cell receptor beta chain with its context. Its antigen is not known. The CDR3 extends over 13 amino acids. V lost 3 bases, J lost 0 bases, and 6 bases lay in between. Looked up from germline, CDR1 is DFQATT and CDR2 is SNEGSKA (reference sequence). The data derive from a study of blood T cells in healthy people across ages. Study results and caveats: Investigators treated diversity estimates from one million T cells as underestimates. Per-million-T-cell TCR beta diversity fell roughly linearly with age.

A second about 6 to 12 cycle PCR used barcoded and J-beta primers. Researchers report that each sample yielded at least 3 million CDR3-containing paired-end reads. MiXCR, applied by TCRdb to the 5' RACE reads, yields one record per CDR3 protein. This table has roughly 830,000 distinct CDR3 sequences, 62% appearing once. The receptor's source is a man between 25 and 39 years old in good health. The rearrangement joins TRBV20-1 to TRBJ1-5; unclear D gene. Sequencing was carried out using blood. The chain's CDR3 is CSASRHSNQPQHF. The CDR3 DNA follows: TGCAGTGCTAGCAGGCATAGCAATCAGCCCCAGCATTTT.